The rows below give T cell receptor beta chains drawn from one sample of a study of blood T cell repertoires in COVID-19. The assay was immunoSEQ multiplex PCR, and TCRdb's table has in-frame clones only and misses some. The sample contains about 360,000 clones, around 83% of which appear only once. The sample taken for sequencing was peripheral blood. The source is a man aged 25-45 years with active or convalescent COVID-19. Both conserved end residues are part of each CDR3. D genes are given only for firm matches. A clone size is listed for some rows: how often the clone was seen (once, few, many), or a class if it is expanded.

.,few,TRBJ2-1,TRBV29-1,CSVAQPGTRQEIGQFF,TGCAGCGTAGCTCAACCCGGGACACGGCAGGAGATTGGGCAGTTCTTC
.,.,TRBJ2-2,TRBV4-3,CASSQDQGRELAGELFF,TGCGCCAGCAGCCAAGATCAGGGACGGGAGCTCGCCGGGGAGCTGTTTTTT
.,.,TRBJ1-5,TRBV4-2,CASSRWDTSGGQPQHF,TGTGCCAGCAGCCGGTGGGACACCTCCGGAGGTCAGCCCCAGCATTTT
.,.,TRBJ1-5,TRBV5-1,CASSFGGVWSNQPQHF,TGCGCCAGCAGCTTCGGGGGGGTTTGGAGCAATCAGCCCCAGCATTTT
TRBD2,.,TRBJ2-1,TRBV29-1,CSVTSGGAGEQFF,TGCAGCGTTACTAGCGGGGGGGCCGGTGAGCAGTTCTTC
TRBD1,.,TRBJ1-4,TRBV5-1,CASSTGTGGDNEKLFF,TGCGCCAGCAGCACAGGGACAGGGGGTGATAATGAAAAACTGTTTTTT
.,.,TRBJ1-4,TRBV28,CASSLSQGAGKLFF,TGTGCCAGCAGTTTAAGCCAGGGCGCCGGAAAACTGTTTTTT
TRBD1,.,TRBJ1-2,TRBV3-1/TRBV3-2,CASSPGQVYGYTF,TGTGCCAGCAGCCCCGGACAGGTTTATGGCTACACCTTC
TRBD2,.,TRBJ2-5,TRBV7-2,CASSLFGSGSPEETQYF,TGTGCCAGCAGCTTATTTGGTAGCGGGAGCCCGGAAGAGACCCAGTACTTC
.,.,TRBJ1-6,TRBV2,CASSEARQLGSPLHF,TGTGCCAGCAGTGAAGCGCGACAGCTGGGTTCACCCCTCCACTTT
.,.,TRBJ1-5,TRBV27,CASSLGPGYSNQPQHF,TGTGCCAGCAGTTTAGGGCCAGGGTATAGCAATCAGCCCCAGCATTTT
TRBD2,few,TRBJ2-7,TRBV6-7,CASSYGGVNLNYEQYF,TGTGCCAGCAGTTACGGGGGGGTAAACTTAAACTACGAGCAGTACTTC
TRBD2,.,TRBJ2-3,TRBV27,CASTPGTSGYAADTQYF,TGTGCCAGCACGCCGGGGACTAGCGGATACGCCGCAGATACGCAGTATTTT
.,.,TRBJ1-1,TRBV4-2,CASSQAWGGDTEAFF,TGTGCCAGCAGCCAAGCCTGGGGAGGGGACACTGAAGCTTTCTTT
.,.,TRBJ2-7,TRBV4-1,CASSQVRDSYEQYF,TGCGCCAGCAGCCAAGTCAGGGACTCCTACGAGCAGTACTTC
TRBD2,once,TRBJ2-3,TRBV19,CASMAASGRGDTQYF,TGTGCCAGTATGGCGGCTAGCGGGAGAGGAGATACGCAGTATTTT
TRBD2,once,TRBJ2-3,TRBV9,CASSVGGSGRAATDTQYF,TGTGCCAGCAGCGTAGGCGGTAGCGGGAGGGCCGCCACAGATACGCAGTATTTT
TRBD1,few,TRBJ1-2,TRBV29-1,CSGTGGNYGYTF,TGCAGCGGGACAGGGGGGAACTATGGCTACACCTTC
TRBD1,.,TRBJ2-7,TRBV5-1,CASSSGQGGDEQYF,TGCGCCAGCAGCTCCGGACAGGGAGGAGACGAGCAGTACTTC
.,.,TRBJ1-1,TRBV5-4,CASSLTPNTEAFF,TGTGCCAGCAGCTTAACACCGAACACTGAAGCTTTCTTT
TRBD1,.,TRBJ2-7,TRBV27,CASNGPGTGYLSNEQYF,TGTGCCAGCAATGGGCCCGGGACAGGGTACTTATCGAACGAGCAGTACTTC
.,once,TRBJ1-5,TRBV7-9,CASTPGNQPQHF,TGTGCCAGCACCCCAGGTAATCAGCCCCAGCATTTT
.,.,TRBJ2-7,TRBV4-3,CASSQRFSALRTYEQYF,TGCGCCAGCAGCCAACGTTTTTCGGCCTTGAGGACCTACGAGCAGTACTTC
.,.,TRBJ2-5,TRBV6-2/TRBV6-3,CASSFPFPSRVETQYF,TGTGCCAGCAGTTTCCCCTTTCCCAGCAGGGTTGAGACCCAGTACTTC
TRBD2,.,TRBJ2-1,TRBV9,CASSVGSGGINNEQFF,TGTGCCAGCAGCGTAGGTAGCGGGGGGATTAACAATGAGCAGTTCTTC
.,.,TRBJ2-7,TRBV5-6,CASSLGRAPYEQYF,TGTGCCAGCAGCCTCGGCAGGGCCCCCTACGAGCAGTACTTC
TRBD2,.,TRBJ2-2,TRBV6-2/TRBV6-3,CASSQGLAGGGELFF,TGTGCCAGCAGTCAGGGACTAGCGGGAGGCGGGGAGCTGTTTTTT
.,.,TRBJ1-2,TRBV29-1,CSVEEGKGEGYYGYTF,TGCAGCGTTGAAGAGGGGAAAGGGGAGGGTTACTATGGCTACACCTTC
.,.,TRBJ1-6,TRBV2,CACKYREYNSPLHF,TGTGCCTGCAAATACAGGGAATATAATTCACCCCTCCACTTT
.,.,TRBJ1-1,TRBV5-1,CASSLDGYTEAFF,TGCGCCAGCAGCTTGGACGGGTACACTGAAGCTTTCTTT
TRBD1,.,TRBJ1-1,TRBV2,CASSVDREAEAFF,TGTGCCAGCAGTGTAGACAGGGAAGCTGAAGCTTTCTTT
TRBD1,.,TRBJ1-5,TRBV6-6,CASMDRGHGNQPQHF,TGTGCCAGCATGGACAGGGGGCACGGCAATCAGCCCCAGCATTTT
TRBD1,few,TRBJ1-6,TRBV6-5,CASSYQDRVGNSPLHF,TGTGCCAGCAGTTACCAGGACAGGGTCGGCAATTCACCCCTCCACTTT
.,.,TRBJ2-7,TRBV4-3,CASSLGHTQYEQYF,TGCGCCAGCAGCCTCGGACATACGCAGTACGAGCAGTACTTC
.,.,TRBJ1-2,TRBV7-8,CASSLSGGSVEGYTF,TGTGCCAGCAGCTTAAGTGGGGGCTCGGTGGAGGGCTACACCTTC
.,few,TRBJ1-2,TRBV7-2,CASRIGGGEKAYGYTF,TGTGCCAGCAGGATAGGAGGGGGGGAAAAGGCCTATGGCTACACCTTC
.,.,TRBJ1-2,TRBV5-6,CASSLQEWAYGYTF,TGTGCCAGCAGCTTGCAGGAATGGGCCTATGGCTACACCTTC
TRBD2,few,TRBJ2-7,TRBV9,CASSPFSGRAKEQYF,TGTGCCAGCAGCCCGTTCAGCGGGAGGGCCAAAGAGCAGTACTTC
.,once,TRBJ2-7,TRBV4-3,CASSQDKGVGQYF,TGCGCCAGCAGCCAAGATAAGGGGGTAGGGCAGTACTTC